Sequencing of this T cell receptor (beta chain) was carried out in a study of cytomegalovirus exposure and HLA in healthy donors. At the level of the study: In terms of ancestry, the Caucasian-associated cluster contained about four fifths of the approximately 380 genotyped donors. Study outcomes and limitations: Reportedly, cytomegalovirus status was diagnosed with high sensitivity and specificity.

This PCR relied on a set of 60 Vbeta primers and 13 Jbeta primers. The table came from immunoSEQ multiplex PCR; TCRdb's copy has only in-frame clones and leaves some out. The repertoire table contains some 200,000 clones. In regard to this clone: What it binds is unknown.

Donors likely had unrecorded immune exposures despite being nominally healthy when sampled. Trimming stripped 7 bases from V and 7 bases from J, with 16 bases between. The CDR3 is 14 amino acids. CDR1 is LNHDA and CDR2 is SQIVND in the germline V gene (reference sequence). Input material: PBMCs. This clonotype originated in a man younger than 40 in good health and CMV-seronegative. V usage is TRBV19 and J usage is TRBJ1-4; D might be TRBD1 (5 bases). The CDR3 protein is CASKARDDGEKLFF. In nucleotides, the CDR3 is TGTGCCAGTAAGGCCAGGGATGATGGTGAAAAACTGTTTTTT.